This note documents a single T cell receptor (beta chain) sequence. Its antigen is undetermined. TCRdb processed the reads anew with MiXCR; each CDR3 protein has one entry. The sample consists of 570,000 or so distinct CDR3 sequences, under 45% of them appearing once. The data were taken from a study of T cell repertoires in cytomegalovirus infection. Whole-study context: HLA-B-restricted CMV epitopes that are well studied, plus recently identified HLA-C-restricted ones, were used by the study. Both CMV infection and a matching HLA type were indicated by public TCR beta signatures.

This sample comprised cultured PBMCs, obtained from culture after CMV antigen stimulation. The receptor was isolated from a human donor in good health (CMV status not recorded). Some clones in this sample may be carry-over from other donors' samples.

Here the CDR3 reads CASSQGRDRESNQPQHF. The CDR3 DNA follows: TGCGCCAGCAGCCAAGGCCGGGACAGGGAGAGCAATCAGCCCCAGCATTTT. This rearrangement joins TRBV4-1 to TRBJ1-5, with 9 bases that match TRBD1. The CDR3 is 17 amino acids. Germline values: CDR1 MGHRA, CDR2 YSYEKL. Trimming cost V 1 base and J 1 base; bases outside gene matches: 5.